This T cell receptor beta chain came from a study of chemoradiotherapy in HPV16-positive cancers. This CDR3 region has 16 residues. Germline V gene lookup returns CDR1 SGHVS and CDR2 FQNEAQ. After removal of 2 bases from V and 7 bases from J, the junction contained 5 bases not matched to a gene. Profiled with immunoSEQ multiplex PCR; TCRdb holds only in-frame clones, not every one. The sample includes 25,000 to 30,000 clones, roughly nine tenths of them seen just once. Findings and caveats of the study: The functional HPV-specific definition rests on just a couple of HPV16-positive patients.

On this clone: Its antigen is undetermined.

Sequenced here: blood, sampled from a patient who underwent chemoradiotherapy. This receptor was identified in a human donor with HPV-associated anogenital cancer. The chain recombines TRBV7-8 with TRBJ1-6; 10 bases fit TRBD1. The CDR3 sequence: CASSLFSGQGNSPLHF. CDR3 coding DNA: TGTGCCAGCAGCTTATTTTCGGGACAGGGGAATTCACCCCTCCACTTT.